The next 11 T cell receptor beta chains were all read from a single sample in a study of blood T cell repertoires in COVID-19. Some clones are missing from TCRdb's copy, which holds only in-frame ones; the method was immunoSEQ multiplex PCR. The sample lists approximately 210,000 clones; approximately 85% were seen once. The sample comprised PBMCs or T cells enriched from blood (not recorded which). These receptors were collected from a middle-aged man who had recovered from COVID-19.

The genes are TRBV11-3 and TRBJ1-1, with D perhaps matching TRBD1 (5 bases). V lost 7 bases and J 1 base, leaving 10 bases between the germline ends. The CDR3 length is 13 residues. Germline V gene sequence: CDR1 SGHNT, CDR2 YENEEA. The CDR3 DNA reads TGTGCCAGCACCCCGACAGAGAACACTGAAGCTTTCTTT. Its translation: CASTPTENTEAFF.

This clone was seen only a few times. The rearrangement joins TRBV28 to TRBJ1-1, with 7 positions matching TRBD1. The V segment lost 3 bases and the J segment 4 bases; nucleotides outside the gene matches: 8. The CDR3 is 15 amino acids. CDR1 and CDR2 from the germline V gene are MDHEN and SYDVKM. The CDR3, as DNA: TGTGCCAGCAGTTTGCCACAGACAGGGTCCACTGAAGCTTTCTTT. It encodes CASSLPQTGSTEAFF. The complete variable domain, with remaining parts taken from reference TRBV28 and TRBJ1-1, reads DVKVTQSSRYLVKRTGEKVFLECVQDMDHENMFWYRQDPGLGLRLIYFSYDVKMKEKGDIPEGYSVSREKKERFSLILESASTNQTSMYLCASSLPQTGSTEAFFGQGTRLTVV.

The chain uses TRBV11-2 and TRBJ2-2, with D hard to call. In germline, CDR1 is SGHAT, CDR2 FQNNGV. This CDR3 is built from 15 residues. V was cut by 5 bases and J by 4 bases, with 14 bases left in between. For the CDR3, the DNA is TGTGCCAGCAGCCCCCCGTTCGTCGGCACCGGGGAGCTGTTTTTT. It codes for CASSPPFVGTGELFF.

This sequence joins TRBV11-2 and TRBJ2-2; TRBD2 might be the D (6 bases). Trimming took 3 bases from V and 0 from J, leaving 8 bases between them. This CDR3 comprises 15 residues. The germline V gene has CDR1 SGHAT and CDR2 FQNNGV. CDR3 coding DNA: TGTGCCAGCAGCTTTCTAGCGACGAACACCGGGGAGCTGTTTTTT. It codes for CASSFLATNTGELFF.

This chain joins TRBV7-6 and TRBJ1-5; TRBD1 might be the D (5 bases). The CDR3 has 15 amino acids. The germline CDR1 and CDR2 sequences are SGHVS and FNYEAQ. Deletions cut 1 base from V and 3 bases from J, with 10 bases between. CDR3 nucleotide sequence: TGTGCCAGCAGCTTAGAGTCAGGGCTCAATCAGCCCCAGCATTTT. Amino acid sequence: CASSLESGLNQPQHF.

The DNA of the CDR3 is TGTGCCAGCAGCCACCTTACAGATACGCAGTATTTT. As protein: CASSHLTDTQYF. The chain employs TRBV3-1 (or the pseudogene TRBV3-2) and TRBJ2-3, with D uncertain. CDR1 is LGHDT, CDR2 YNNKEL, per germline (reference sequence). V was trimmed by 3 bases and J by 3 bases, leaving 4 bases between them. The CDR3 length is 12 residues.

The J gene is TRBJ1-1, the V gene TRBV27, with 9 bases matching TRBD1. V lost 5 bases to trimming and J lost 8 bases; unmatched junction nucleotides: 6. The germline CDR1 and CDR2 sequences are MNHEY and SMNVEV (reference sequence). The CDR3 has 13 residues. The CDR3 DNA reads TGTGCCAGCAGTCTCGGACAGGGGAGGGAAGCTTTCTTT. It specifies CASSLGQGREAFF.

The chain couples TRBV28 to TRBJ1-1; the match to TRBD1 covers 8 bases. With 1 base clipped from V and 4 bases from J, the junction kept 5 bases outside the gene matches. The CDR3 loop spans 15 amino acids. Germline CDR1 and CDR2: MDHEN and SYDVKM. CDR3 DNA: TGTGCCAGCAGTTTATACACAGGGGGGATCACTGAAGCTTTCTTT. Protein product: CASSLYTGGITEAFF. Full variable domain (remainder filled in from reference TRBV28 and TRBJ1-1): DVKVTQSSRYLVKRTGEKVFLECVQDMDHENMFWYRQDPGLGLRLIYFSYDVKMKEKGDIPEGYSVSREKKERFSLILESASTNQTSMYLCASSLYTGGITEAFFGQGTRLTVV.

This clone was observed a single time. The chain employs TRBV5-4 and TRBJ2-1, with a tentative D call TRBD2 (5 bases). The germline gives CDR1 SGHNT, CDR2 YYREEE (reference sequence). V was shortened by 8 bases and J by 0 bases, with 15 bases between the two germline ends. The CDR3 runs to 15 residues. The CDR3 region has the DNA TGTGCCAGTAACCTCGTGGGGAGCTCCTACAATGAGCAGTTCTTC. Translated, it gives CASNLVGSSYNEQFF.

This clone was found once. The gene calls are TRBV11-1 and TRBJ2-1; 7 nucleotides line up with TRBD1. Losses at the gene ends were 5 bases for V and 11 bases for J; bases not matched to a gene: 12. Per the germline V gene, CDR1 is SGHAT and CDR2 is FQDESV (reference sequence). The CDR3 loop spans 14 amino acids. CDR3 region: CASSIPDRRKQQFF. The CDR3 DNA sequence: TGTGCCAGCAGCATCCCGGACAGGCGCAAACAGCAGTTCTTC.

The V call is TRBV2, the J call TRBJ2-2, with D possibly matching TRBD1 (5 bases). V lost 4 bases and J 6 bases, leaving 12 bases between the germline ends. Germline V gene lookup returns CDR1 SNHLY and CDR2 FYNNEI. CDR3 length equals 14 residues. CDR3 bases: TGTGCCAGCAGTGTAAACAGGTTGGCCGGGGAGCTGTTTTTT. Translating gives CASSVNRLAGELFF.